This is a list of T cell receptor beta chains from one sample in a study of tumor-infiltrating lymphocytes in primary liver carcinoma. TCRdb ran MiXCR on the multiplex PCR reads and lists one entry per CDR3 protein. The data show 100,000 to 120,000 distinct CDR3 sequences, roughly 80% seen once. The source material was liver tumor tissue from sampling region 3. Receptors were obtained from a man aged 35-49 years with primary liver carcinoma and hepatitis B virus infection. Each CDR3 is given with its conserved first and last residue. The D gene is left open where the match is weak. A row's size may be missing; if present it is once, few, many or a size class.

TRBV6-1	-	TRBJ1-2	-	CVSSRPGVGYGCTF	-
TRBV28	TRBD2	TRBJ2-7	-	CASGLLPAGEREQYF	TGTGCCAGCGGACTCCTTCCGGCGGGAGAAAGGGAGCAGTACTTC
TRBV12-3/TRBV12-4	TRBD1	TRBJ2-5	once	CASSFWDRETQYF	TGTGCCAGCAGTTTCTGGGACAGGGAGACCCAGTACTTC
TRBV4-2	-	TRBJ1-3	-	CASSQGQADASGNTIYF	TGTGCCAGCAGTCAAGGTCAAGCAGACGCCTCTGGAAACACCATATATTTT
TRBV24-1	-	TRBJ2-3	-	CATSDRNSPFRHYF	TGTGCCACCAGTGACCGGAACAGCCCCTTTAGGCATTATTTT
TRBV29-1	TRBD1	TRBJ1-5	-	CSVEWTGSNQPQHF	TGCAGCGTTGAGTGGACAGGGAGCAATCAGCCCCAGCATTTT
TRBV2	-	TRBJ2-1	-	CDSSELASYNEQFF	TGTGACAGCAGTGAATTAGCCTCCTACAATGAGCAGTTCTTC
TRBV6-5	TRBD2	TRBJ2-3	once	CASSLSTGGSDAQYF	TGTGCAAGCAGTCTCTCGACGGGAGGGTCGGATGCGCAGTATTTT
TRBV29-1	-	TRBJ1-4	-	CSVGRGGSEKLFF	TGCAGCGTAGGCCGGGGGGGGAGTGAAAAACTGTTTTTT
TRBV29-1	TRBD1	TRBJ2-5	-	CSVEADRGREETQYF	TGTAGTGTTGAAGCGGACAGGGGGCGAGAAGAGACCCAGTACTTC
TRBV10-3	-	TRBJ2-1	once	CALATIAGGPDEQFF	TGTGCCTTAGCCACCATAGCTGGAGGGCCGGATGAGCAGTTCTTC
TRBV11-3	-	TRBJ1-3	-	CASSLTSLIGDMEAGNTIYF	TGTGCCAGCAGCTTAACCTCCCTAATTGGGGACATGGAGGCCGGGAACACCATATATTTT
TRBV29-1	-	TRBJ2-1	-	CSVLVYEQFF	TGCAGCGTGTTAGTATACGAGCAATTCTTC
TRBV24-1	-	TRBJ1-1	once	CATSGVGAENIEASF	TGTGCCACCAGTGGTGTGGGGGCGGAGAACATTGAAGCTTCCTTT
TRBV29-1	TRBD2	TRBJ2-3	once	CSVVRGLTGGNTQYF	TGCAGCGTTGTTAGAGGACTAACGGGAGGGAATACGCAGTATTTT
TRBV5-1	TRBD2	TRBJ2-5	many	CASSYGLAGVKTQYF	TGCGCCAGCAGCTACGGACTAGCGGGAGTTAAGACCCAGTACTTC
TRBV24-1	TRBD2	TRBJ2-3	-	CATSGKGTTSTDTEYF	TGTGCCACCAGTGGGAAGGGAACGACTAGCACAGATACGGAGTATTTT
TRBV6-5	-	TRBJ2-2	-	CASGYTRPGHALGTGELFF	TGTGCCAGCGGTTACACGAGGCCGGGACATGCCCTAGGCACCGGGGAGCTGTTTTTT
TRBV29-1	TRBD1	TRBJ2-1	-	CSVQQGLYNVQFF	TGTAGCGTCCAACAGGGGCTCTACAATGTGCAGTTCTTC
TRBV6-7	-	TRBJ2-7	-	CASSYSARVTGHEQYF	TGTGCCAGCAGTTACTCGGCGAGGGTCACTGGGCACGAGCAGTACTTC
TRBV12-3/TRBV12-4	-	TRBJ1-5	-	CASSRLSGSNSNRPQHF	TGTGCCAGCAGCCGCCTTTCAGGTAGCAATAGCAATCGGCCCCAGCATTTT
TRBV29-1	-	TRBJ2-5	-	CSVTGLGQETQYF	TGCAGCGTGACAGGTTTGGGCCAAGAGACCCAGTACTTC
TRBV10-3	-	TRBJ1-4	-	CAITRDPGNEKLFF	TGTGCCATTACCCGGGACCCTGGAAATGAAAAACTGTTTTTT
TRBV11-1	TRBD2	TRBJ2-1	-	CASSFPGTSGSNDEQFF	TGTGCCAGCAGCTTTCCCGGGACTAGCGGGAGTAATGATGAGCAGTTCTTC
TRBV20-1	-	TRBJ2-7	few	CSARAGSAQYF	TGCAGTGCTCGGGCGGGGAGCGCGCAGTACTTC
TRBV11-1	TRBD1	TRBJ2-7	-	CTSRGKRSYEKNF	TGTACCAGCAGGGGGAAGCGATCCTACGAGAAGAACTTC
TRBV5-6	-	TRBJ2-7	-	CASSSGISSLGQYF	TGTGCCAGCAGCTCCGGGATTAGCAGCCTCGGGCAGTACTTC
TRBV29-1	-	TRBJ2-1	-	CTVGLGGGFYNEQFF	TGCACTGTTGGACTAGGGGGAGGGTTCTACAATGAGCAGTTCTTC
TRBV12-3/TRBV12-4	-	TRBJ2-7	-	CASSSGCAISYEQYF	TGTGCCAGCAGTTCAGGGTGTGCCATATCCTACGAACAGTACTTC
TRBV9	TRBD1	TRBJ2-6	many	CASSAGYRGRVSGANVLTF	TGTGCCAGCAGCGCGGGATACAGGGGGCGCGTGAGTGGGGCCAACGTCCTGACTTTC
TRBV11-3	TRBD2	TRBJ2-1	-	CASSLDSGSRYNEQFF	TGTGCCAGTAGCCTCGATAGCGGGAGCAGGTACAATGAGCAGTTCTTC
TRBV29-1	-	TRBJ2-1	-	CSVECRQAYNEQFF	TGCAGTGTTGAATGTCGGCAGGCTTACAATGAGCAGTTCTTC
TRBV12-3/TRBV12-4	TRBD2	TRBJ2-2	-	CACREGLAGGQNTGELFF	TGTGCTTGCAGGGAAGGACTAGCGGGGGGACAAAACACCGGGGAGCTGTTTTTT
TRBV6-1	-	TRBJ2-7	many	CASSVRVYEQYF	TGTGCCAGCAGTGTCAGGGTCTACGAGCAGTACTTC
TRBV12-3/TRBV12-4	-	TRBJ2-2	-	CAGTRDPGELFF	TGTGCCGGTACTAGGGATCCCGGGGAGCTGTTTTTT